This is a list of T cell receptor beta chains from one sample in a study of T cell changes during pregnancy in multiple sclerosis. TCRdb's table, derived via immunoSEQ multiplex PCR, lists solely in-frame clones and lacks some. The table records approximately 51,000 clones, just over 90% of them present only once. The sample consisted of peripheral blood, taken in the second trimester of pregnancy. These TCRs come from a female donor with multiple sclerosis, enrolled in a pregnancy study. Each CDR3 is given with its conserved first and last residue. A D gene is named only where the DNA matches it firmly. Where a row states a size, it is once, few, many or the class of an expanded clone; other rows omit it.

>TRBJ2-3|TRBD2|TRBV7-3|-|14
CASSSSGMADTQYF
TGTGCCAGCAGCTCTAGCGGGATGGCAGATACGCAGTATTTT
>TRBJ1-5|-|TRBV2|-|13
CASWGSTDQPQHF
TGTGCCAGCTGGGGCAGTACCGATCAGCCCCAGCATTTT
>TRBJ1-2|TRBD1|TRBV9|-|16
CASSTSLTGRGDGYTF
TGTGCCAGCAGCACCAGTTTGACAGGGCGAGGGGATGGCTACACCTTC
>TRBJ2-7|-|TRBV9|-|14
CASSANSRNYEQYF
TGTGCCAGCAGCGCTAACAGTCGTAACTACGAGCAGTACTTC
>TRBJ1-1|-|TRBV25-1|once|12
CASSWRGTEAFF
TGTGCCAGCTCTTGGAGGGGCACTGAAGCTTTCTTT
>TRBJ1-1|-|TRBV2|-|14
CASRLPDRNTEAFF
TGTGCCAGCAGACTACCCGACAGGAACACTGAAGCTTTCTTT
>TRBJ2-3|TRBD2|TRBV6-5|-|15
CASSYGGTSGYTQYF
TGTGCCAGCAGTTACGGGGGGACTAGCGGGTATACGCAGTATTTT
>TRBJ2-7|TRBD1|TRBV19|-|15
CATRPGDRAPGEQYF
TGTGCCACCCGACCGGGGGACAGGGCACCGGGCGAGCAGTACTTC
>TRBJ2-1|-|TRBV4-1|-|13
CASSQDLPNEQFF
TGCGCCAGCAGCCAAGACCTCCCGAATGAGCAGTTCTTC
>TRBJ1-1|-|TRBV29-1|-|12
CSVEDPGSEAFF
TGCAGCGTTGAAGATCCGGGGTCTGAAGCTTTCTTT
>TRBJ2-7|-|TRBV9|-|17
CASSPSGRRGPGGEQYF
TGTGCCAGCAGCCCCAGCGGGCGCCGAGGGCCGGGCGGCGAGCAGTACTTC
>TRBJ1-1|-|TRBV19|-|15
CASNNPGHPPGEAFF
TGTGCCAGTAATAATCCGGGACACCCGCCCGGGGAAGCTTTCTTT
>TRBJ2-1|-|TRBV27|-|12
CASGQAFNEQFF
TGTGCCAGCGGACAAGCCTTCAATGAGCAGTTCTTC
>TRBJ1-2|TRBD1|TRBV5-1|-|14
CASSPDREFYGYTF
TGCGCCAGCAGCCCCGACAGGGAATTCTATGGCTACACCTTC
>TRBJ2-7|TRBD2|TRBV4-3|-|16
CASSQDRSGTFNEQYF
TGCGCCAGCAGCCAAGATCGAAGCGGGACTTTCAACGAGCAGTACTTC
>TRBJ2-1|TRBD2|TRBV7-2|-|15
CASSARGGRSNEQFF
TGTGCCAGCAGCGCGCGGGGCGGGAGGTCCAATGAGCAGTTCTTC
>TRBJ2-7|TRBD2|TRBV27|-|13
CASSLSAGVEQYF
TGTGCCAGCAGTTTATCGGCGGGGGTTGAGCAGTACTTC
>TRBJ2-7|TRBD2|TRBV15|-|15
CAISRGTSGFDEQYF
TGTGCCATCAGCAGAGGGACTAGCGGGTTCGACGAGCAGTACTTC
>TRBJ2-7|TRBD1|TRBV2|-|14
CASSESQGAYEQYF
TGTGCCAGCAGTGAAAGCCAGGGGGCCTACGAGCAGTACTTC
>TRBJ2-2|TRBD2|TRBV28|-|12
CASAREFGELFF
TGTGCCAGCGCGCGGGAGTTCGGGGAGCTGTTTTTT
>TRBJ2-1|-|TRBV27|-|11
CASTGNGEQFF
TGTGCCAGCACGGGGAACGGAGAGCAGTTCTTC
>TRBJ2-1|-|TRBV19|-|19
CASTNYPLTDQGSYNEQFF
TGTGCCAGTACCAATTACCCCCTTACGGATCAGGGCTCCTACAATGAGCAGTTCTTC
>TRBJ1-3|-|TRBV6-5|-|15
CASSYSGSSGNTIYF
TGTGCCAGCAGTTACTCGGGGAGCTCTGGAAACACCATATATTTT
>TRBJ2-7|TRBD2|TRBV28|-|13
CASSFTSGYEQYF
TGTGCCAGCAGTTTTACTAGCGGCTACGAGCAGTACTTC
>TRBJ2-2|-|TRBV12-5|-|13
CASALLVGGELFF
TGTGCTAGTGCCCTACTAGTTGGCGGGGAGCTGTTTTTT
>TRBJ1-2|-|TRBV28|-|15
CASSLGGTTGSGYTF
TGTGCCAGCAGTTTGGGGGGGACAACCGGGTCCGGCTACACCTTC
>TRBJ1-5|TRBD1|TRBV19|few|14
CASGPQGRDQPQHF
TGTGCCAGTGGGCCACAGGGGCGAGATCAGCCCCAGCATTTT
>TRBJ2-7|TRBD2|TRBV13|-|15
CASSRSGTPSYEQYF
TGTGCCAGCTCGAGAAGCGGGACTCCGTCCTACGAGCAGTACTTC
>TRBJ2-1|TRBD2|TRBV7-9|-|17
CASSLGDRREGRYEQFF
TGTGCCAGCAGCTTGGGGGACCGGCGGGAGGGCCGGTATGAGCAGTTCTTC
>TRBJ1-4|-|TRBV4-1|-|15
CASAYLGATNEKLFF
TGCGCCAGCGCGTATTTAGGGGCAACTAATGAAAAACTGTTTTTT
>TRBJ1-5|-|TRBV19|-|21
CASSKRGTTTAGIEGNQPQHF
TGTGCCAGTAGTAAGAGGGGTACCACTACTGCGGGGATTGAGGGCAATCAGCCCCAGCATTTT
>TRBJ1-1|-|TRBV7-2|-|13
CASSPKSNTEAFF
TGTGCCAGCAGCCCTAAATCTAACACTGAAGCTTTCTTT
>TRBJ2-1|-|TRBV4-3|-|16
CASSQDRSSGNNEQFF
TGCGCCAGCAGCCAAGATCGGAGTAGCGGCAACAATGAGCAGTTCTTC
>TRBJ2-3|TRBD2|TRBV6-4|few|14
CASSTSGSTDTQYF
TGTGCCAGCAGTACTAGCGGGAGCACAGATACGCAGTATTTT
>TRBJ1-5|-|TRBV10-3|-|16
CAISESDSYNNQPQHF
TGTGCCATCAGTGAGTCGGACAGCTATAACAATCAGCCCCAGCATTTT
>TRBJ1-1|TRBD1|TRBV6-5|-|15
CASRASTGENTEAFF
TGTGCCAGCAGGGCTAGTACAGGGGAGAACACTGAAGCTTTCTTT
>TRBJ1-2|TRBD1|TRBV5-6|-|16
CASSLRADRDRKGYTF
TGTGCCAGCAGCTTAAGGGCGGATCGGGACAGAAAAGGCTACACCTTC
>TRBJ2-1|-|TRBV27|-|15
CASRYVASSYNEQFF
TGTGCCAGCAGGTACGTCGCCAGCTCCTACAATGAGCAGTTCTTC
>TRBJ2-2|-|TRBV4-2|-|16
CASSPKGESNTGELFF
TGTGCCAGCAGCCCAAAGGGGGAATCGAACACCGGGGAGCTGTTTTTT
>TRBJ2-5|-|TRBV21-1|-|16
CASSDTEGQGEETQYF
TGTGCCAGCAGCGATACCGAGGGACAGGGAGAAGAGACCCAGTACTTC
>TRBJ2-7|-|TRBV16|-|16
CASSLPQGVGSYEQYF
TGTGCCAGCAGCCTTCCACAGGGTGTAGGCTCCTACGAGCAGTACTTC
>TRBJ2-7|-|TRBV6-1|once|14
CASSASGLSYEQYF
TGTGCCAGCAGTGCATCGGGACTGTCCTACGAGCAGTACTTC
>TRBJ2-1|TRBD2|TRBV5-1|-|18
CASNEGLGPISLYNEQFF
TGCGCCAGCAACGAAGGACTAGGCCCTATATCCTTGTACAATGAGCAGTTCTTC
>TRBJ1-2|TRBD1|TRBV6-1|-|14
CASSEAGTAVGYTF
TGTGCCAGCAGTGAAGCGGGGACAGCGGTCGGCTACACCTTC
>TRBJ1-1|-|TRBV27|-|16
CASSPTRGTDNTEAFF
TGTGCCAGCAGTCCGACGCGGGGCACCGATAACACTGAAGCTTTCTTT